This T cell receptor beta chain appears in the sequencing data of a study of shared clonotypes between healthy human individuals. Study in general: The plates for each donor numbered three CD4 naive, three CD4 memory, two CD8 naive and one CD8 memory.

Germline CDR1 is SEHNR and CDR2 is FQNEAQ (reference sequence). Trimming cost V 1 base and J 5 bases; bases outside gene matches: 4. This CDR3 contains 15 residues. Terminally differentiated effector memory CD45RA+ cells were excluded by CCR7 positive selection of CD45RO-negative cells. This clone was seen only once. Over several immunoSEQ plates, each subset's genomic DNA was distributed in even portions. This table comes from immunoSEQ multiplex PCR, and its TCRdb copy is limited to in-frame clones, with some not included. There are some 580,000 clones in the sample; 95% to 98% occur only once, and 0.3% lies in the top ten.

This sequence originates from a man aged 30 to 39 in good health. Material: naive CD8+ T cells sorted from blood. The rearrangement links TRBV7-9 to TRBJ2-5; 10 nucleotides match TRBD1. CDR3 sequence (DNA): TGTGCCAGCAGCTTAGACTGGGACAGGGGTGAGACCCAGTACTTC. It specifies CASSLDWDRGETQYF.